The entry below describes one T cell receptor (beta chain). Its antigen is not identified. The sample is drawn from a study of OX40 agonist ivuxolimab in advanced cancers. Turning to the study itself: Patients received ivuxolimab, an agonistic anti-OX40 (CD134) antibody. General study points: Expanded clones tended on average to be more numerous among CD8+ T cells than CD4+.

Clones were read by immunoSEQ multiplex PCR, and TCRdb kept only the in-frame ones, dropping some. Of around 46,000 clones listed, roughly nine tenths are singletons. Trimming stripped 2 bases from V and 3 bases from J, with 10 bases between. CDR3 length equals 14 residues. CDR1 and CDR2 (germline): SGHVS, FQNEAQ. The sequence came from an adult with an advanced solid tumor such as melanoma, head and neck, liver or kidney cancer. This chain connects TRBV7-8 to TRBJ1-1; D is ambiguous. Material: CD4+ or CD8+ T cells sorted from blood, obtained in a trial of the OX40 agonist ivuxolimab. Here the CDR3 reads CASSLYSGDTEAFF. In DNA form, the CDR3 reads TGTGCCAGCAGCTTATATTCAGGTGACACTGAAGCTTTCTTT.